These 6 T cell receptor beta chains came from one sample sequenced in a study of blood T cell repertoires in COVID-19. Profiling relied on immunoSEQ multiplex PCR, and the TCRdb table lists in-frame clones only, not all of them. The sample comprises about 210,000 clones, 84% of which are singletons, and roughly 8.7% rests with the top ten. The sample taken for sequencing was peripheral blood. These receptors were taken from a middle-aged man with active or convalescent COVID-19.

The chain employs TRBV5-1 and TRBJ2-3; weak D call: TRBD2 (6 bases). The CDR3 length is 14 residues. With 3 bases removed from V and 1 base from J, the gap between germline ends came to 9 bases. Germline CDR1 is SGHRS and CDR2 is YFSETQ. CDR3 nucleotides: TGCGCCAGCAGCTCAATAGCGGGCACAGATACGCAGTATTTT. Translating it yields CASSSIAGTDTQYF. The full variable domain, its missing parts supplied by reference TRBV5-1 and TRBJ2-3, is KAGVTQTPRYLIKTRGQQVTLSCSPISGHRSVSWYQQTPGQGLQFLFEYFSETQRNKGNFPGRFSGRQFSNSRSEMNVSTLELGDSALYLCASSSIAGTDTQYFGPGTRLTVL.

The V and J genes are TRBV6-4 and TRBJ2-3, with a tentative D call TRBD2 (5 bases). The V gene lost 5 bases and the J gene lost 1 base, with 10 bases spanning the gap. Germline CDR1 and CDR2: MRHNA and SNTAGT. The length of the CDR3 is 14 residues. This CDR3 reads CASSPERGTDTQYF. The CDR3 bases are TGTGCCAGCAGTCCAGAGAGGGGCACAGATACGCAGTATTTT.

The chain carries TRBV28 and TRBJ1-5; no reliable D call. CDR1 is MDHEN and CDR2 is SYDVKM in the germline V gene. V lost 6 bases, J lost 7 bases, and 22 bases lay in between. This CDR3 region has 16 residues. The CDR3 spells CASSLSWGGFSQPQHF. As DNA, the CDR3 is TGTGCCAGCAGCCTCTCGTGGGGAGGCTTCAGCCAGCCCCAGCATTTT.

The chain carries TRBV28 and TRBJ2-5; 7 bases match TRBD1. J was trimmed by 2 bases and V by 1 base; bases with no gene match: 4. The CDR3 is 15 amino acids. CDR1 and CDR2 from the germline V gene are MDHEN and SYDVKM. The CDR3 DNA sequence: TGTGCCAGCAGTTTATCCTCGACAGGGCAAGAGACCCAGTACTTC. Encoded protein: CASSLSSTGQETQYF.

Concerning this clone itself: This sample includes further DNA sequences coding for the same CDR3. The genes are TRBV12-3 or TRBV12-4 and TRBJ2-1; 9 bases are shared with TRBD2. This CDR3 comprises 12 residues. Trimming took 9 bases from V and 7 from J; bases not matched to a gene: 4. CDR3 loop: CASSGSGNEQFF. The CDR3 coding sequence is TGTGCCAGTAGCGGGAGTGGTAATGAGCAGTTCTTC.

This clone was recorded a few times. The chain couples TRBV7-9 to TRBJ1-5; weak D call: TRBD1 (6 bases). Germline CDR1 reads SEHNR; CDR2 reads FQNEAQ (reference sequence). This CDR3 is 14 amino acids long. Trimming stripped 4 bases from V and 6 bases from J, with 13 bases between. In DNA, the CDR3 is TGTGCCAGCAGCTCAACGGGGGGCCGTCAGCCCCAGCATTTT. This sequence encodes CASSSTGGRQPQHF.